This T cell receptor beta chain was obtained from a study of cytomegalovirus exposure and HLA in healthy donors. Overall study: The study placed about 81% of its 398 genotyped donors in the Caucasian-associated ancestry cluster. Study-wide results and caveats: Immune exposure information available was restricted to CMV serostatus. The likely explanation for a cluster of highly shared sequence variants was sequencing artifact. Near-uniform donor sequencing depth was presumed by presence/absence analyses.

The germline V gene encodes CDR1 SGHVS and CDR2 FNYEAQ. The CDR3 is made up of 16 amino acids. Trimming removed 5 bases from V and 0 bases from J, with 14 bases in between. PCR amplification relied on 60 Vbeta primers (plus 13 Jbeta primers). Only in-frame clones appear in the TCRdb table, and some are missing; sequencing was by immunoSEQ multiplex PCR. The sample comprises about 140,000 clones, around 72% of which are singletons, and approximately 2% rests with the top ten. In regard to this clone: Its antigen is undetermined.

The chain links TRBV7-6 to TRBJ2-1; perhaps TRBD2 as D (5 bases). Specimen: PBMCs. The TCR originated in a man in his forties or fifties in good health and CMV-seronegative. The CDR3, as DNA: TGTGCCAGCAGCCATGTACTTGGGAGCTCCTACAATGAGCAGTTCTTC. Translated: CASSHVLGSSYNEQFF.